The table lists the clone carrying this TCR beta chain with a count of one. Antigen specificity is unknown. 60 Vbeta and 13 Jbeta primers were used in PCR. Produced via immunoSEQ multiplex PCR; TCRdb's table is partial and in-frame only. This table holds over 100,000 clones, around 83% found once. The data were obtained in a study of cytomegalovirus exposure and HLA in healthy donors. CDR1 is MDHEN and CDR2 is SYDVKM in the germline V gene. V shed 3 bases, J shed 2 bases, and the junction held 9 bases outside the gene matches. This CDR3 contains 16 residues. Findings of the study overall: Analysis was carried out at a later point, and it linked a missense DCLRE1C variant to TCR beta V- and J-gene trimming. Reportedly, cytomegalovirus status was diagnosed with high sensitivity and specificity. Earlier analysis yielded a pattern in which most TCR beta V segments were productive about 90% or about 30% of the time.

This cohort consisted of healthy bone marrow donors. This rearrangement joins TRBV28 to TRBJ1-1; TRBD1 aligns across 7 bases. This clonotype was obtained from a woman aged 18-29 years in good health and CMV-seropositive. Material: PBMCs. The CDR3 loop is CASSFLSNRGNTEAFF. CDR3 DNA sequence: TGTGCCAGCAGTTTCTTGTCAAACAGGGGAAACACTGAAGCTTTCTTT. The full variable domain, rest sourced from reference TRBV28 and TRBJ1-1, is DVKVTQSSRYLVKRTGEKVFLECVQDMDHENMFWYRQDPGLGLRLIYFSYDVKMKEKGDIPEGYSVSREKKERFSLILESASTNQTSMYLCASSFLSNRGNTEAFFGQGTRLTVV.